This TCR beta chain was observed in a study of breast tumors, draining lymph nodes, adjacent tissues. TCRdb fed the multiplex PCR reads into MiXCR, producing one record per CDR3 protein. The sample has 150,000 to 200,000 distinct CDR3 sequences; approximately 30% are singletons. Between the trimmed V and J ends, which lost 0 bases and 0 bases, there was a span of 6 bases. The CDR3 length is 14 residues. Germline V gene data show CDR1 as SGHKS and CDR2 as YYEKEE (reference sequence). This clonotype was detected many times. Breast cancer patients provided tissue from their axillary draining lymph nodes.

The origin of this receptor is a female donor with breast cancer. Some clones in this sample may be carry-over from other donors' samples. The sequenced sample consisted of axillary lymph node tissue. The V and J genes are TRBV5-5 and TRBJ1-2; no definite D call. This CDR3 reads CASSLEWTNYGYTF. The CDR3 nucleotides read TGTGCCAGCAGCTTGGAGTGGACTAACTATGGCTACACCTTC.